This is a list of T cell receptor beta chains from one sample in a study of CD8 T cells in ankylosing spondylitis. Each CDR3 protein gets one entry after TCRdb re-called the 5' RACE reads with MiXCR. The sample yields about 150,000 distinct CDR3 sequences, over 10% seen once. The sequencing input was blood, either unsorted or a sorted T cell fraction (not recorded which). All receptors derive from a female donor with ankylosing spondylitis or in good health (not recorded which). CDR3s include the opening cysteine and the closing phenylalanine or tryptophan. The D gene is left open where the match is weak. Expanded clones are given a class, and other clones once, few, many or no size at all.

cdr3_nt cdr3_aa clone_size v_call d_call j_call
TGCAGTGCTAGAGCCGGCAGGAACTATGGCTACACCTTC CSARAGRNYGYTF many TRBV20-1 - TRBJ1-2
TGCAGTGCTAGAGAATGGGACTCTTACGAGCAGTACTTC CSAREWDSYEQYF many TRBV20-1 - TRBJ2-7
TGTGCCACCAGTGATGTCTCTGGCGATTCCTACAATGAGCAGTTCTTC CATSDVSGDSYNEQFF - TRBV24-1 - TRBJ2-1
TGCGCCAGCAGCATGACGTGGACAGGGGCCTACGAGCAGTACTTC CASSMTWTGAYEQYF many TRBV5-1 TRBD1 TRBJ2-7
TGTGCCAGCAGCTTAATAAGGGGCGAAGGCTACACCTTC CASSLIRGEGYTF many TRBV7-2 - TRBJ1-2
TGCAGTGCTAGAGAAGCCATCCTTAATTCACCCCTCCACTTT CSAREAILNSPLHF many TRBV20-1 - TRBJ1-6
TGCAGCGTTAGTGACCAAAGCACAGATACGCAGTATTTT CSVSDQSTDTQYF many TRBV29-1 - TRBJ2-3
TGCAGTGCCGAGCGGGGAAGGAGGCAGTTCTTC CSAERGRRQFF many TRBV20-1 TRBD2 TRBJ2-1
TGTGCCAGCAGCCGCATAGGGGGAGGGGATCAGCCCCAGCATTTT CASSRIGGGDQPQHF many TRBV7-2 - TRBJ1-5
TGTGCCACCAGTGATTCGGCGGGGGCGAAGGGCTACACCTTC CATSDSAGAKGYTF many TRBV24-1 - TRBJ1-2
TGTGCCAGCAGCTTAGCGCAACACGAAACGGGAGACGAGACCCAGTACTTC CASSLAQHETGDETQYF - TRBV7-8 - TRBJ2-5
TGCGCCAGCAGCTTGGAAGGAGCCGGGAAGTTCACTGAAGCTTTCTTT CASSLEGAGKFTEAFF many TRBV5-1 - TRBJ1-1
TGTGCCATCTCCCTCGGGACTAGCGGGAACAATGAGCAGTTCTTC CAISLGTSGNNEQFF many TRBV10-3 TRBD2 TRBJ2-1
TGTGCCAGCAGTCTGATTACCGTACAGGGGCCCAATCAGCCCCAGCATTTT CASSLITVQGPNQPQHF many TRBV27 TRBD1 TRBJ1-5
TGTGCCAGCAGCTATAGCGGGGGGCCCCCAGATACGCAGTATTTT CASSYSGGPPDTQYF many TRBV12-3/TRBV12-4 TRBD2 TRBJ2-3
TGCAGTGCTAGAGAGATGGGCGGAGGGGATGAGCAGTTCTTC CSAREMGGGDEQFF many TRBV20-1 - TRBJ2-1
TGCAGTGTCACAGGTATTCAAGAGACCCAGTACTTC CSVTGIQETQYF many TRBV20-1 - TRBJ2-5
TGTGCCAGTAGTATGGGGACAGACTATGGCTACACCTTC CASSMGTDYGYTF many TRBV19 TRBD1 TRBJ1-2
TGTGCCAGCAGGACCGGGACTCATTCCTACAATGAGCAGTTCTTC CASRTGTHSYNEQFF - TRBV7-2 - TRBJ2-1
TGCGCCACCACTCCCGGACAGGGTTTAACCGGGGAGCTGTTTTTT CATTPGQGLTGELFF many TRBV5-1 TRBD1 TRBJ2-2
TGTGCCAGCAGCCCTGGGCTTAGGGGCTTAGCCAAAAACATTCAGTACTTC CASSPGLRGLAKNIQYF few TRBV5-5 - TRBJ2-4
TGCGCCAGCAGCCCGACTGAGGGCGGGAGGAACACTGAAGCTTTCTTT CASSPTEGGRNTEAFF many TRBV5-1 - TRBJ1-1
TGTGCCAGCAGGCCCCGACTAGCGGGGCTATACGAGCAGTACTTC CASRPRLAGLYEQYF many TRBV6-1 TRBD2 TRBJ2-7
TGTGCCAGCAGTTTAAATGGGGGGAACACCGGGGAGCTGTTTTTT CASSLNGGNTGELFF many TRBV12-3/TRBV12-4 - TRBJ2-2
TGTGCCAGTAGCCAACCGGGACTCCAGATGAATGAGCAGTTCTTC CASSQPGLQMNEQFF many TRBV19 - TRBJ2-1
TGTGCCAGCAGCCAAGAAGGGCGGTCCTACGAGCAGCACTTC CASSQEGRSYEQHF - TRBV3-1 - TRBJ2-7
TGTGCCAGCAGTTTAGGGCAGGGGGACGGAAACACCATATATTTT CASSLGQGDGNTIYF few TRBV12-3/TRBV12-4 TRBD1 TRBJ1-3
TGTGCCAGCAGTCAGTCTAGGGAATCCTACAATGAGCAGTTCTTC CASSQSRESYNEQFF many TRBV7-3 - TRBJ2-1
TGTGCCAGCAGCGTGACCGGGACCGGGGAGCTGTTTTTT CASSVTGTGELFF many TRBV9 - TRBJ2-2
TGCAGCGCCCGAGAAGGACCGCTAAACACTGAAGCTTTCTTT CSAREGPLNTEAFF many TRBV29-1 - TRBJ1-1
TGTGCCACCCGAAGGGGCGTAGCGGAACTCATCGATACGCAGTATTTT CATRRGVAELIDTQYF many TRBV10-3 - TRBJ2-3
TGCGCCAGCAGCCTCGGGACAGCTGAGTACGAGCAGTACTTC CASSLGTAEYEQYF many TRBV5-1 TRBD1 TRBJ2-7
TGTGCCAGCAGCCTTCTAGGACAGGGGGCCGCCTATGGCTACACCTTC CASSLLGQGAAYGYTF few TRBV7-2 TRBD1 TRBJ1-2
TGTGCCAGCTCACCAAGCCAGGGAGGAGGTGACACCATATATTTT CASSPSQGGGDTIYF - TRBV18 - TRBJ1-3
TGCGCCAGCAGCAGGACTAGCGGGAGTAGTTTAGGAGACATTCAGTACTTC CASSRTSGSSLGDIQYF many TRBV5-1 TRBD2 TRBJ2-4
TGCGCCAGCAGCTGGGGGTCTAGCGGGGGAAGCACAGATACGCAGTATTTT CASSWGSSGGSTDTQYF many TRBV5-1 TRBD2 TRBJ2-3
TGTGCCAGCAGCCTCATTTACGAGCAGTACTTC CASSLIYEQYF many TRBV7-2 - TRBJ2-7
TGTGCCAGCAGCTTATGGGCGGGTCAAGAGACCCAGTACTTC CASSLWAGQETQYF many TRBV7-9 - TRBJ2-5
TGCAGCGTTGAGGGACAGGGACCCTATACGCAGTATTTT CSVEGQGPYTQYF many TRBV29-1 TRBD1 TRBJ2-3
TGTGCCAGCAGCCCGGGACTAGAAGTAGATACGCAGTATTTT CASSPGLEVDTQYF - TRBV7-2 TRBD2 TRBJ2-3
TGTGCCAGTGCGCCCAACAGGAGGCCCCAAGAGACCCAGTACTTC CASAPNRRPQETQYF few TRBV19 - TRBJ2-5
TGCAGCGTCATCCCTAGGGGCGAAAAACTGTTTTTT CSVIPRGEKLFF many TRBV29-1 - TRBJ1-4
TGCGCCAGCAGCTTATCGACAGCGAACACCGGGGAGCTGTTTTTT CASSLSTANTGELFF many TRBV5-1 - TRBJ2-2
TGTGCCAGCAGCCCTTTAGCGGGTGGGAAAGCTGAGCAGTTCTTC CASSPLAGGKAEQFF many TRBV7-2 TRBD2 TRBJ2-1
TGTGCCAGCAGTTTCAGACTAGCGGGGGAGACCCAGTACTTC CASSFRLAGETQYF many TRBV28 TRBD2 TRBJ2-5
TGTGCCAGCAGCACGCCAGAAAAACTGTTTTTT CASSTPEKLFF many TRBV7-9 - TRBJ1-4
TGTGCCAGTAGTCCGGGACAGGGGGTTGAGACCCAGTACTTC CASSPGQGVETQYF - TRBV19 TRBD1 TRBJ2-5
TGTGCCAGCAGCCCAATGGGGCATGGCGGCTACACCTTC CASSPMGHGGYTF many TRBV7-9 - TRBJ1-2